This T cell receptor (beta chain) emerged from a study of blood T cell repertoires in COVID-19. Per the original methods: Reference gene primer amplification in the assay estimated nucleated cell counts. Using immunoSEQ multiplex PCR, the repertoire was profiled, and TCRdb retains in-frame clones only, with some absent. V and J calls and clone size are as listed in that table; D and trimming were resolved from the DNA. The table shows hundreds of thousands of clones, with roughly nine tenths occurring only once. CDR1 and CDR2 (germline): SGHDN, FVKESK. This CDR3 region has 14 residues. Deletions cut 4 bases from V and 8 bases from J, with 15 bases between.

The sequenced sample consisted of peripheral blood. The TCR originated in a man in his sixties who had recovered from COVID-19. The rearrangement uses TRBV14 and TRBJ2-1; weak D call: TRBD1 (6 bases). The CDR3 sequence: CASSPQGSPHEQFF. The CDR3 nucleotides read TGTGCCAGCAGCCCTCAGGGGTCCCCCCATGAGCAGTTCTTC.